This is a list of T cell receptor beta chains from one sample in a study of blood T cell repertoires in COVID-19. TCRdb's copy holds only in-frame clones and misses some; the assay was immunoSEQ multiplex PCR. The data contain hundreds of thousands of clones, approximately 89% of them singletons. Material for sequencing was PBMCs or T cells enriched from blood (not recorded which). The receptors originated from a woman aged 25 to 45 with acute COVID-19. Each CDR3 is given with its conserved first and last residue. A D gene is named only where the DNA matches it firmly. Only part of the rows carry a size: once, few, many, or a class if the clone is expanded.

CDR3 DNA: TGTGCCAGCTCCCCCCCTTTGATAGCGGATATCTCCTACGAGCAGTACTTC
CDR3 protein: CASSPPLIADISYEQYF
V gene: TRBV18
D gene: NA
clone size: NA
J gene: TRBJ2-7

CDR3 DNA: TGTGCCAGCAGTTTTCAGGTCCCGGGACAGGGAAACACTGAAGCTTTCTTT
CDR3 protein: CASSFQVPGQGNTEAFF
V gene: TRBV27
D gene: TRBD1
clone size: NA
J gene: TRBJ1-1

CDR3 DNA: TGTGCCAGCAGCACAACCGGGATCCGATATGAAAAACTGTTTTTT
CDR3 protein: CASSTTGIRYEKLFF
V gene: TRBV5-6
D gene: NA
clone size: NA
J gene: TRBJ1-4

CDR3 DNA: TGTGCCACCAGCAGCCACCCAGGTCAGCCCCAGCATTTT
CDR3 protein: CATSSHPGQPQHF
V gene: TRBV15
D gene: NA
clone size: NA
J gene: TRBJ1-5

CDR3 DNA: TGTGCCAGCAGGGGTGACAGGGGAGGTGGCTACACCTTC
CDR3 protein: CASRGDRGGGYTF
V gene: TRBV28
D gene: TRBD1
clone size: NA
J gene: TRBJ1-2

CDR3 DNA: TGCGCCAGCAGCCAAGAAGGGGGCCCGGGAACGCAGTATTTT
CDR3 protein: CASSQEGGPGTQYF
V gene: TRBV4-1
D gene: TRBD1
clone size: NA
J gene: TRBJ2-3

CDR3 DNA: TGTGCCAGTCCGGGACACATAACCGCCTACGAGCAGTACTTC
CDR3 protein: CASPGHITAYEQYF
V gene: TRBV6-4
D gene: NA
clone size: NA
J gene: TRBJ2-7

CDR3 DNA: TGCGCCAGCCAGACAGGGGGCTCTGGAAACACCATATATTTT
CDR3 protein: CASQTGGSGNTIYF
V gene: TRBV5-1
D gene: TRBD1
clone size: NA
J gene: TRBJ1-3

CDR3 DNA: TGCGCCAGCAGCCAAGAGGCAGAGAGGTACAATGAGCAGTTCTTC
CDR3 protein: CASSQEAERYNEQFF
V gene: TRBV4-1
D gene: NA
clone size: NA
J gene: TRBJ2-1

CDR3 DNA: TGTGCCATCAGTGAGGACAGCTATGGCTACACCTTC
CDR3 protein: CAISEDSYGYTF
V gene: TRBV10-3
D gene: NA
clone size: NA
J gene: TRBJ1-2

CDR3 DNA: TGTGCCAGTAGTCAGGAACTGACGAACACTGAAGCTTTCTTT
CDR3 protein: CASSQELTNTEAFF
V gene: TRBV19
D gene: NA
clone size: NA
J gene: TRBJ1-1

CDR3 DNA: TGTGCCAGCAGTTACTCCACTAACCCGAACACCGGGGAGCTGTTTTTT
CDR3 protein: CASSYSTNPNTGELFF
V gene: TRBV6-2/TRBV6-3
D gene: NA
clone size: NA
J gene: TRBJ2-2

CDR3 DNA: TGTGCCTGGAGTACTACAGGGGACACTGAAGCTTTCTTT
CDR3 protein: CAWSTTGDTEAFF
V gene: TRBV30
D gene: TRBD1
clone size: few
J gene: TRBJ1-1

CDR3 DNA: TGTGCCAGCGGCCACAGGGGAGCGGGTAATTCACCCCTCCACTTT
CDR3 protein: CASGHRGAGNSPLHF
V gene: TRBV27
D gene: TRBD1
clone size: NA
J gene: TRBJ1-6

CDR3 DNA: TGCGCCAGCAGTGAGGAGGAGAGCTCCTACGAGCAGTACTTC
CDR3 protein: CASSEEESSYEQYF
V gene: TRBV10-1
D gene: NA
clone size: NA
J gene: TRBJ2-7

CDR3 DNA: TGCGCCAGCAGCTTGGCCGTAGGGGCCGCCGGGTATGGCTACACCTTC
CDR3 protein: CASSLAVGAAGYGYTF
V gene: TRBV5-1
D gene: NA
clone size: NA
J gene: TRBJ1-2

CDR3 DNA: TGCGCCAGCTTTATAGGGGAAGGGTATGGCTACACCTTC
CDR3 protein: CASFIGEGYGYTF
V gene: TRBV10-1
D gene: NA
clone size: NA
J gene: TRBJ1-2

CDR3 DNA: TGTGCCAGCAGTTTCCCCTCGGACTTCACTGAAGCTTTCTTT
CDR3 protein: CASSFPSDFTEAFF
V gene: TRBV6-2/TRBV6-3
D gene: NA
clone size: NA
J gene: TRBJ1-1

CDR3 DNA: TGCGCCAGCAGTCTCCGGGGGTCTGAGCAGTTCTTC
CDR3 protein: CASSLRGSEQFF
V gene: TRBV10-1
D gene: NA
clone size: NA
J gene: TRBJ2-1

CDR3 DNA: TGTGCCAGCAGCCAAGAACCGGGCCGGCGGGGGTACAATGAGCAGTTCTTC
CDR3 protein: CASSQEPGRRGYNEQFF
V gene: TRBV3-1/TRBV3-2
D gene: TRBD2
clone size: NA
J gene: TRBJ2-1

CDR3 DNA: TGTGCCAGTGCTCCGGGACAGCTATCTGCACCCCTCCACTTT
CDR3 protein: CASAPGQLSAPLHF
V gene: TRBV7-9
D gene: TRBD1
clone size: NA
J gene: TRBJ1-6

CDR3 DNA: TGCGCCAGCAGCCAAGAGTGGGCAGGGGGTAACTATGGCTACACCTTC
CDR3 protein: CASSQEWAGGNYGYTF
V gene: TRBV4-1
D gene: TRBD1
clone size: NA
J gene: TRBJ1-2

CDR3 DNA: TGTGCCAGCAGCTTAGGAGGGAATAGCAATCAGCCCCAGCATTTT
CDR3 protein: CASSLGGNSNQPQHF
V gene: TRBV7-2
D gene: NA
clone size: NA
J gene: TRBJ1-5

CDR3 DNA: TGTGCCAGCAGCCAGGGTAGCAACCCCCAGCATTTT
CDR3 protein: CASSQGSNPQHF
V gene: TRBV3-1/TRBV3-2
D gene: NA
clone size: NA
J gene: TRBJ1-5

CDR3 DNA: TGCAGCGTTGGAAACAGCATGAACACTGAAGCTTTCTTT
CDR3 protein: CSVGNSMNTEAFF
V gene: TRBV29-1
D gene: NA
clone size: NA
J gene: TRBJ1-1

CDR3 DNA: TGCGCCAGCAGTGACTCGGACAGCCTCCTGTTCTTC
CDR3 protein: CASSDSDSLLFF
V gene: TRBV10-1
D gene: NA
clone size: NA
J gene: TRBJ2-1

CDR3 DNA: TGCGCCAGCAGCTACAACAACAGGGGTTTTAGCACTGAAGCTTTCTTT
CDR3 protein: CASSYNNRGFSTEAFF
V gene: TRBV5-1
D gene: TRBD1
clone size: NA
J gene: TRBJ1-1

CDR3 DNA: TGTGCCAGCAGTTCACAGGGAAACAATCAGCCCCAGCATTTT
CDR3 protein: CASSSQGNNQPQHF
V gene: TRBV27
D gene: NA
clone size: NA
J gene: TRBJ1-5

CDR3 DNA: TGTGCCTGGAGTCTGCAGTTCAATCAGCCCCAGCATTTT
CDR3 protein: CAWSLQFNQPQHF
V gene: TRBV30
D gene: NA
clone size: once
J gene: TRBJ1-5

CDR3 DNA: TGTGCCAGCAGTGACAATGAAGAAGTAAAATATTTC
CDR3 protein: CASSDNEEVKYF
V gene: TRBV12-3/TRBV12-4
D gene: NA
clone size: NA
J gene: TRBJ2-4

CDR3 DNA: TGCGCCAGCAGCTCCCACACAAATAGCAATCAGCCCCAGCATTTT
CDR3 protein: CASSSHTNSNQPQHF
V gene: TRBV4-3
D gene: NA
clone size: NA
J gene: TRBJ1-5

CDR3 DNA: TGTGCCTGGAGCGGAGGGAAGTATCAGCCCCAGCATTTT
CDR3 protein: CAWSGGKYQPQHF
V gene: TRBV30
D gene: NA
clone size: once
J gene: TRBJ1-5

CDR3 DNA: TGCGCCAGCAGCTCTCCGAGCGGGGGGGCACGCGAGCAGTACTTC
CDR3 protein: CASSSPSGGAREQYF
V gene: TRBV4-1
D gene: TRBD2
clone size: NA
J gene: TRBJ2-7

CDR3 DNA: TGTGCCAGCAGTTTTGCGACAGGGGGCTTTCTAGGCTATGGCTACACCTTC
CDR3 protein: CASSFATGGFLGYGYTF
V gene: TRBV28
D gene: TRBD1
clone size: NA
J gene: TRBJ1-2

CDR3 DNA: TGTGCCAGCAGCCCATCCCCCGACAGCTTTTATGGCTACACCTTC
CDR3 protein: CASSPSPDSFYGYTF
V gene: TRBV7-8
D gene: NA
clone size: NA
J gene: TRBJ1-2

CDR3 DNA: TGTGCCAGTAGTAACAGCTTGAACACTGAAGCTTTCTTT
CDR3 protein: CASSNSLNTEAFF
V gene: TRBV19
D gene: NA
clone size: NA
J gene: TRBJ1-1

CDR3 DNA: TGTGCCAGCAGCTTGTCTAGCGGGGGGGCCTCCTACAATGAGCAGTTCTTC
CDR3 protein: CASSLSSGGASYNEQFF
V gene: TRBV5-4
D gene: TRBD2
clone size: NA
J gene: TRBJ2-1